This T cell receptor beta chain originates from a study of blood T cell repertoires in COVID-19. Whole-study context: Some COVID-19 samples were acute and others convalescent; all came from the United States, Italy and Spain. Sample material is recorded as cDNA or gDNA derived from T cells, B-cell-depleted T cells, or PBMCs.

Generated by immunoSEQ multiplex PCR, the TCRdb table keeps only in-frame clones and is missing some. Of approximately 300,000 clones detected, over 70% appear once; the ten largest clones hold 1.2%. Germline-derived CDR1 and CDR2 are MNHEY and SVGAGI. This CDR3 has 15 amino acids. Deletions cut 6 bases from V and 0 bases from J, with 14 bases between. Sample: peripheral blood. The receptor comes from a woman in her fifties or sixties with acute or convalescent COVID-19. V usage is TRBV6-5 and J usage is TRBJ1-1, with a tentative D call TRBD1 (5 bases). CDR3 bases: TGTGCCAGCAGGATGGCGGGGCTTTTGAACACTGAAGCTTTCTTT. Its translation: CASRMAGLLNTEAFF.